Only a few counts were recorded for the clone carrying this TCR beta chain. Relative to the germline gene, one junction end is altered; a read error may explain this. The data derive from a study of T cells in Graves' hyperthyroidism and ophthalmopathy. The source material, RNA transcripts, was used to amplify TCR beta CDR3 regions. Initially, a first-round RT-PCR of the TCR CDR3 employed the HTBI primer set. TCRdb called the multiplex PCR reads again in MiXCR, with one record for every CDR3 protein. The repertoire holds fewer than 250,000 distinct CDR3 sequences, 17% seen once, with 50% in the top ten. Germline V gene sequence: CDR1 MDHEN, CDR2 SYDVKM. This CDR3 spans 15 amino acids.

The chain carries TRBV28 and TRBJ2-3; TRBD1 is a possible D gene (6 bases). Sequences were obtained from blood. This TCR derives from a man between 45 and 60 years old with Graves' hyperthyroidism. The CDR3 DNA sequence: TGTGCCTGCAGGGGTGGGACACCAAGCACAGATACGCAGTATTTT. This encodes CACRGGTPSTDTQYF.